This T cell receptor (beta chain) was sequenced during a study of regulatory T cells in long-lasting Graves disease. This clonotype came up a few times. Its antigen remains unknown. Regarding time point: persistent/refractory GD, antithyroid drugs over 5 years with positive TRAb. Extracted PBMC RNA gave rise to the TCR library. Study-wide points: Between persistent patients, more than 2,500 public clonotypes were shared, exceeding the approximately 870 shared between new patients.

Building of the TCR beta libraries involved iRepertoire HTBI primers and Arm-PCR of CDR3 regions. In TCRdb, the multiplex PCR reads were re-called with MiXCR into one record per CDR3 protein. The table lists fewer than 550,000 distinct CDR3 sequences, about 22% of them singletons, with more than 6% in the top ten. The germline CDR1 and CDR2 sequences are SEHNR and FQNEAQ (reference sequence). V was trimmed by 5 bases and J by 4 bases, leaving 26 bases between them. The CDR3 sequence is 18 residues long. The specimen was peripheral blood mononuclear cells (PBMCs), collected when the disease was refractory, from a patient treated with antithyroid drugs. The chain is built from TRBV7-9 and TRBJ2-5, with a tentative D call TRBD2 (7 bases). This TCR derives from a female donor with Graves disease. CDR3: CASSQPLSGGGLPETQYF. The CDR3 bases are TGTGCCAGCAGCCAACCCCTATCCGGCGGGGGCCTGCCAGAGACCCAGTACTTC.